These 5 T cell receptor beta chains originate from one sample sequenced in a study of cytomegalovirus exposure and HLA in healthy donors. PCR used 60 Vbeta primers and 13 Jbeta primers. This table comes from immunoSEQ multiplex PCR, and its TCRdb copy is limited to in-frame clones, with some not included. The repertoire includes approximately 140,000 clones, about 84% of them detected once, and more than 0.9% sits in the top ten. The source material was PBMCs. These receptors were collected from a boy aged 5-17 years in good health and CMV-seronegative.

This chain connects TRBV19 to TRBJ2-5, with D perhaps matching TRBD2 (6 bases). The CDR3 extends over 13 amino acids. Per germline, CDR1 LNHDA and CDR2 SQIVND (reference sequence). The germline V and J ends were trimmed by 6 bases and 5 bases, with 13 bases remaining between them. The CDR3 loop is CASRLSRGETQYF. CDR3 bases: TGTGCCAGTAGGCTAAGCCGGGGGGAGACCCAGTACTTC.

For the CDR3, the DNA is TGCAGCGTCCAGGGTACCCATGGCTACACCTTC. It codes for CSVQGTHGYTF. The rearrangement links TRBV29-1 to TRBJ1-2; perhaps TRBD1 as D (5 bases). The CDR3 totals 11 residues. V was clipped by 6 bases and J by 6 bases, with 11 bases between them. Germline V CDR1 and CDR2: SQVTM, ANQGSEA.

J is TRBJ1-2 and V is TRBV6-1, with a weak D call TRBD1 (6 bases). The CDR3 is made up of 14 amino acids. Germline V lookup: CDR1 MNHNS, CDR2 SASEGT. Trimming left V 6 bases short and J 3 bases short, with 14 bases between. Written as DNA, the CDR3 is TGTGCCAGCAGCTCACGGGGGGCATACTATGGCTACACCTTC. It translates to CASSSRGAYYGYTF.

This CDR3 is CASSPIPGLGTGELFF. CDR3 in DNA: TGCGCCAGCAGCCCGATTCCGGGACTCGGCACCGGGGAGCTGTTTTTT. The chain couples TRBV5-1 to TRBJ2-2; possible D gene TRBD2, 6 bases. CDR3 length equals 16 residues. The V gene lost 4 bases and the J gene lost 4 bases, with 17 bases spanning the gap. Per the germline V gene, CDR1 is SGHRS and CDR2 is YFSETQ. Full variable domain (rest looked up from reference TRBV5-1 and TRBJ2-2): KAGVTQTPRYLIKTRGQQVTLSCSPISGHRSVSWYQQTPGQGLQFLFEYFSETQRNKGNFPGRFSGRQFSNSRSEMNVSTLELGDSALYLCASSPIPGLGTGELFFGEGSRLTVL.

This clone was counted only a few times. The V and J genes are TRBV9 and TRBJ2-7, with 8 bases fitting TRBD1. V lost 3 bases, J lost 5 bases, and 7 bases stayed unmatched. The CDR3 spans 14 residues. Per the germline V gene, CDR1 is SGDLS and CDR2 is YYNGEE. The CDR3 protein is CASSALDRDDEQYF. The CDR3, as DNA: TGTGCCAGCAGCGCCCTGGACAGGGACGACGAGCAGTACTTC.